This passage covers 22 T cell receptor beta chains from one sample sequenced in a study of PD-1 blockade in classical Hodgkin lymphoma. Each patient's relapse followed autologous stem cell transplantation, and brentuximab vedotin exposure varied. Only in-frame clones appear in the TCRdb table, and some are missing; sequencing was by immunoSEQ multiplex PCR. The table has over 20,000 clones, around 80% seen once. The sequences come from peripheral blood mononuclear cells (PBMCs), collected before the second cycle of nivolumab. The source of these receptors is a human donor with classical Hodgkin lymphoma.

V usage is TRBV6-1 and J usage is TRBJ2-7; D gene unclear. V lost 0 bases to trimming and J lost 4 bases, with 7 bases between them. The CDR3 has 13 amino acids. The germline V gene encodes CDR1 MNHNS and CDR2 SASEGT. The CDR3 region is CASSEASWYEQYF. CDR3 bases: TGTGCCAGCAGTGAAGCTAGCTGGTACGAGCAGTACTTC.

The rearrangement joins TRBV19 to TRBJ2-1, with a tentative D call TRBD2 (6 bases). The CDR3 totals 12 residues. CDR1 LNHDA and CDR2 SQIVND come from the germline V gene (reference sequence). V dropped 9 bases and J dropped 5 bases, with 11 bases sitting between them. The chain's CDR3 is CASGTFNNEQFF. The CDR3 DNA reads TGTGCCAGCGGGACTTTCAACAATGAGCAGTTCTTC.

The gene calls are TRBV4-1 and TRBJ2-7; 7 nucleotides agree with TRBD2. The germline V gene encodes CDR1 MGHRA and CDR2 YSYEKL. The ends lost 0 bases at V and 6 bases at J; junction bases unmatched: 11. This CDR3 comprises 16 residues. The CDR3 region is CASSQDRLLAGSEQYF. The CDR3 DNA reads TGCGCCAGCAGCCAAGATCGGTTGTTAGCGGGTAGCGAGCAGTACTTC.

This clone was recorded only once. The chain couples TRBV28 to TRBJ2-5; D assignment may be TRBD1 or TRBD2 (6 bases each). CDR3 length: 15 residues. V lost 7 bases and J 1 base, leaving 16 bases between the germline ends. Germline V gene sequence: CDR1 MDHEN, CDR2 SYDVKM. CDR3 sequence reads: CASTKGGWGQETQYF. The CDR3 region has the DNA TGTGCCAGCACTAAGGGGGGATGGGGCCAAGAGACCCAGTACTTC.

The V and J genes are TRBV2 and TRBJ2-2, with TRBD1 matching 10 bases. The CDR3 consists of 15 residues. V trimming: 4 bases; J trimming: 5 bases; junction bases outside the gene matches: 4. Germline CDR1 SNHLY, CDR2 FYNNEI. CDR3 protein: CASSGQGAKTGELFF. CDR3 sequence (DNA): TGTGCCAGCAGTGGACAGGGGGCAAAAACCGGGGAGCTGTTTTTT. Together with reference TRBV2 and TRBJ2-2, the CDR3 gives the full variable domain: EPEVTQTPSHQVTQMGQEVILRCVPISNHLYFYWYRQILGQKVEFLVSFYNNEISEKSEIFDDQFSVERPDGSNFTLKIRSTKLEDSAMYFCASSGQGAKTGELFFGEGSRLTVL.

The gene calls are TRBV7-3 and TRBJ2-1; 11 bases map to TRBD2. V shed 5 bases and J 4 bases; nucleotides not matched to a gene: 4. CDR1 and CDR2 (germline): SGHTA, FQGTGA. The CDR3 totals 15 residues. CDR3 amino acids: CASSPGTSGYNEQFF. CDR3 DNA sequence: TGTGCCAGCAGCCCCGGGACTAGCGGTTACAATGAGCAGTTCTTC.

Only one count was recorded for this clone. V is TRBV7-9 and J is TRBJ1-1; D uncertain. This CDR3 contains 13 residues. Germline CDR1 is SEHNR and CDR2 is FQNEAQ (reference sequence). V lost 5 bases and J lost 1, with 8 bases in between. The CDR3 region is CASSLERNTEAFF. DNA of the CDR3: TGTGCCAGCAGCCTAGAACGGAACACTGAAGCTTTCTTT.

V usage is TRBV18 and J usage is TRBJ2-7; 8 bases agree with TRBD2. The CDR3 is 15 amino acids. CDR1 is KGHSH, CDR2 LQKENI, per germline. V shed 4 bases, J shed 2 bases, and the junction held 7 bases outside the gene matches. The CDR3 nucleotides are TGTGCCAGCTCACTCGAATCAGCGGGAGCCTACGAGCAGTACTTC. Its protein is CASSLESAGAYEQYF.

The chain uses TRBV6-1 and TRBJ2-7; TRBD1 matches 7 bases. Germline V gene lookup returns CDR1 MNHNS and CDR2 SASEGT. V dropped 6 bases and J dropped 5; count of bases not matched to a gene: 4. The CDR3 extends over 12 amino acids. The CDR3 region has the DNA TGTGCCAGCAGGGACAGGTACAACGAGCAGTACTTC. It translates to CASRDRYNEQYF.

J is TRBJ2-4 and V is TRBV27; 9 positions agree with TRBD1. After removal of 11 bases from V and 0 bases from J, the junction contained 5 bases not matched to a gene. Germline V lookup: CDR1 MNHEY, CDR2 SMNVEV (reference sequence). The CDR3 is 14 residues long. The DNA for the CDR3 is TGTGCCGCCGGGACAGGGCCAGCCAAAAACATTCAGTACTTC. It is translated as CAAGTGPAKNIQYF.

The CDR3 DNA follows: TGCGCCAGCAGCTTGGGCCCAGTGAGCAACCTCGAAAAACTGTTTTTT. This translates into CASSLGPVSNLEKLFF. The gene calls are TRBV5-1 and TRBJ1-4; D unresolved. This CDR3 is built from 16 residues. Germline CDR1 reads SGHRS; CDR2 reads YFSETQ. V lost 0 bases, J lost 8 bases, and 17 bases lay in between.

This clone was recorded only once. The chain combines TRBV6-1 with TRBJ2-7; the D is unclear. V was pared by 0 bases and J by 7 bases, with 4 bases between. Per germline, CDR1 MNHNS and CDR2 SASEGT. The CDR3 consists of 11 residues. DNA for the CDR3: TGTGCCAGCAGTGAAGCGGGTGAGCAGTACTTC. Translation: CASSEAGEQYF.

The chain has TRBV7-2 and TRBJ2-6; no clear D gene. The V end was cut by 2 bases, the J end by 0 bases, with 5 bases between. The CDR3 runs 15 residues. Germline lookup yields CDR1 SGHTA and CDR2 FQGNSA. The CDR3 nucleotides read TGTGCCAGCAGCTTATACGGCTCTGGGGCCAACGTCCTGACTTTC. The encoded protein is CASSLYGSGANVLTF.

The CDR3 sequence is CASSSLLGVGLDNQPQHF. The CDR3 coding sequence is TGTGCCAGCAGTTCCTTGTTAGGCGTGGGGTTAGACAATCAGCCCCAGCATTTT. The chain uses TRBV27 and TRBJ1-5; D not resolved. Germline assignment: CDR1 MNHEY and CDR2 SMNVEV (reference sequence). The V end lost 4 bases, the J end lost 3 bases, and 22 bases lay between the germline ends. The CDR3 runs 18 residues.

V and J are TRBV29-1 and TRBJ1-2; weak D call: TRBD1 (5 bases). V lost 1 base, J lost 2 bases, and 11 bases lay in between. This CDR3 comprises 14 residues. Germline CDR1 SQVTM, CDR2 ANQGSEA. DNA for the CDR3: TGCAGCGTTGAAGTGAGGGGATCAAACTATGGCTACACCTTC. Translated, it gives CSVEVRGSNYGYTF.

The DNA for the CDR3 is TGTGCGGTAGCGGGAATCTATGAGCAGTTCTTC. Protein sequence: CAVAGIYEQFF. The chain employs TRBV6-1 and TRBJ2-1; 8 bases map to TRBD2. This CDR3 is 11 amino acids long. CDR1 and CDR2 (germline): MNHNS, SASEGT.

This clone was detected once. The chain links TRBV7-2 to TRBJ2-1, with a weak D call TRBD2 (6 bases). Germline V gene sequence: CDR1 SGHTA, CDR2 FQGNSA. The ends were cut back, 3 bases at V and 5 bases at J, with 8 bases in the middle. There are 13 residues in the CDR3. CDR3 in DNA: TGTGCCAGCAGCTTCGGCGGGGACAATGAGCAGTTCTTC. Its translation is CASSFGGDNEQFF.

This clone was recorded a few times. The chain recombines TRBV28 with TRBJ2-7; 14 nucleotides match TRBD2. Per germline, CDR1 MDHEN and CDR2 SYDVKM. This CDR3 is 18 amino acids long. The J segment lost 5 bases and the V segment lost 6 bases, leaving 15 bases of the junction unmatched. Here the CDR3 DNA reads TGTGCCAGCAGACCTCGCCTGGGACTAGCGGGAGTATACCACGAGCAGTACTTC. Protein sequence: CASRPRLGLAGVYHEQYF.

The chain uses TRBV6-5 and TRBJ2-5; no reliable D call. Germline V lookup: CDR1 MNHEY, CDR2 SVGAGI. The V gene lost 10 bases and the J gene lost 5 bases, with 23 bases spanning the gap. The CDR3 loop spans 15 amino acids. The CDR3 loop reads CATTSPASLWETQYF. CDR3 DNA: TGTGCCACCACCTCCCCGGCATCACTCTGGGAGACCCAGTACTTC.

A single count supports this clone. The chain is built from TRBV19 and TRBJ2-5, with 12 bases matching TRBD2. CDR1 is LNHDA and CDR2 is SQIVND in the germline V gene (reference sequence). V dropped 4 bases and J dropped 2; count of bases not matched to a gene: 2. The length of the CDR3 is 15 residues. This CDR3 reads CASSRLAGGQETQYF. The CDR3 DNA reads TGTGCCAGTAGTAGGCTAGCGGGAGGGCAAGAGACCCAGTACTTC.

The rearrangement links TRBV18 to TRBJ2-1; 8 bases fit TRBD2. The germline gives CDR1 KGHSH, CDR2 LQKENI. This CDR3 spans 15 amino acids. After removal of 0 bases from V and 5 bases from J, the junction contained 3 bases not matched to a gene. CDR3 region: CASSPPAGGHNEQFF. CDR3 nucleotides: TGTGCCAGCTCACCACCGGCGGGAGGCCACAATGAGCAGTTCTTC.

CDR3 region: CASSQDVRSGRAYEQYF. CDR3 DNA sequence: TGCGCCAGCAGCCAAGATGTCCGGAGCGGGAGGGCCTACGAGCAGTACTTC. The chain uses TRBV4-1 and TRBJ2-7; 10 nucleotides line up with TRBD2. CDR3 length equals 17 residues. V shed 0 bases, J shed 2 bases, and the junction held 7 bases outside the gene matches. Germline CDR1 MGHRA, CDR2 YSYEKL.